This T cell receptor beta chain was sequenced in a study of OX40 agonist ivuxolimab in advanced cancers. Some background on the complete study: Ivuxolimab, which targeted the costimulatory receptor OX40 (CD134), was an agonistic, fully human IgG2 monoclonal antibody. The point of sequencing TCRbeta in the periphery was to test whether ivuxolimab changed TCR sequence diversity and drove clonal T-cell expansion. The dose-escalation cohort was roughly 87% male with a mean age of approximately 60 years, ranging from roughly 20 to 80. The paper reports the monotherapy dose-escalation portion (N ≈ 50 patients) of the phase I ivuxolimab trial. Of the 50 to 55 patients in dose escalation, around 19 had hepatocellular carcinoma, some 15 had melanoma, 9 had renal cell carcinoma and 9 had head and neck cancer. Intravenous ivuxolimab was administered to patients every 2 weeks at six dose levels: 0.01, 0.1, 0.3, 1.5, 3 and 10 mg/kg. Three dose-escalation patients achieved partial responses, one with hepatocellular carcinoma and two with cutaneous melanoma. Patients were allowed to have had prior anti-PD-1, anti-PD-L1 or anti-CTLA-4 therapy, and roughly 40% of the dose-escalation patients had been treated with checkpoint inhibitors.

Paper-wide results and their limitations: Antigen specificity was not determined for the clonally expanded peripheral T cells. At doses from 0.1 to 3.0 mg/kg, clonal expansion was seen in both CD4+ and CD8+ blood T cells between baseline and week 6. In partial responders in the 0.1-3.0 mg/kg groups, normalized peripheral clonal expansion was found to be among the lowest, especially among CD8+ T cells. After ivuxolimab, expanded clones were on average more numerous among CD8+ T cells than among CD4+ T cells. Low levels of normalized T-cell clonal expansion were also seen in some patients who did not respond.

Patients with a history of autoimmune disease or receiving systemic immunosuppression were excluded from the trial. In every dose cohort, peripheral blood was drawn for TCR sequencing at baseline, cycle 4 day 1, and cycle 7 day 1. Samples were obtained from an open-label, multicenter, first-in-human phase I dose-escalation trial of ivuxolimab. Adults with locally advanced or metastatic melanoma, renal cell, hepatocellular, or head and neck squamous cell carcinoma were enrolled in the trial. Before TCR sequencing, CD4+ and CD8+ T cells were separately sorted from peripheral blood. To note about this clone: This clone's antigen is unknown. No base-level quality is on record; no much larger clone is a single base apart.

To sequence the TCRbeta CDR3 region, genomic DNA was isolated from the sorted cells. The immunoSEQ Assay was used to sequence the TCRbeta CDR3 regions. TCRdb retrieved this table from immuneACCESS and kept in-frame rearrangements only. Not all clones are present; in checked studies, unresolved V genes account for under half, and no reason is known for the remainder. The sample records 55,000 to 70,000 clones, approximately 86% of which are singletons. Approximately 0.92% of the sample is taken by the ten largest. CDR1 is given as LNHNV and CDR2 as YYDKDF, both from the germline V gene (reference sequence). The CDR3 numbers 14 residues from cysteine through phenylalanine. The only DNA kept is the CDR3, 42 bases in frame from the first base. Trimming removed 4 bases from V and 0 bases from J, leaving 6 bases between the germline ends.

The TCR comes from an adult with an advanced solid tumor such as melanoma, head and neck, liver or kidney cancer. The rearranged segments are TRBV15 and TRBJ1-4; the D gene is perhaps TRBD1, from 6 matching bases. The sequenced sample was CD4+ or CD8+ T cells sorted from blood, obtained in a trial of the OX40 agonist ivuxolimab. The nucleotides are TGTGCCACCAGCAACAGGGCAACTAATGAAAAACTGTTTTTT. This is translated as CATSNRATNEKLFF.